The clone carrying this T cell receptor beta chain occurred a few times. The data are from a study of blood T cell repertoires in COVID-19. This CDR3 has 12 residues. CDR1 is MDHEN and CDR2 is SYDVKM in the germline V gene. Trimming stripped 6 bases from V and 8 bases from J, with 13 bases between. Measured with immunoSEQ multiplex PCR; TCRdb has only the in-frame clones, and not every one. The data show 110,000 to 150,000 clones, 65% to 80% seen once. The sequence derives from a woman aged 55-70 years with acute or convalescent COVID-19. Sequencing was carried out using peripheral blood. This sequence joins TRBV28 and TRBJ1-1; no clear D gene. Here the CDR3 DNA reads TGTGCCAGCAGCCCCTTGGCGGGGGAAGCTTTCTTT. It is translated as CASSPLAGEAFF.